The 6 T cell receptor beta chains below were found in one sample sequenced in a study of cytomegalovirus exposure and HLA in healthy donors. 60 Vbeta and 13 Jbeta primers were used in PCR. Assay: immunoSEQ multiplex PCR; the TCRdb copy retains only in-frame clones and omits some. The table includes 150,000 to 200,000 clones, under 70% detected once. The source material was PBMCs. Every receptor here comes from a middle-aged woman in good health and CMV-seropositive.

J is TRBJ1-1 and V is TRBV10-3, with a tentative D call TRBD1 (6 bases). Germline V gives CDR1 ENHRY, CDR2 SYGVKD. CDR3 length equals 15 residues. Trimming took 7 bases from V and 4 from J, leaving 19 bases between them. CDR3 DNA: TGTGCCATCACCCGGGGACACCAGGCGGGCACTGAAGCTTTCTTT. Residues: CAITRGHQAGTEAFF.

The V and J genes are TRBV6-6 and TRBJ2-7, with 8 bases lining up with TRBD2. V trimming: 4 bases; J trimming: 1 base; junction bases outside the gene matches: 6. Germline CDR1 and CDR2: MNHNY and SVGAGI (reference sequence). CDR3 length equals 15 residues. The CDR3 DNA reads as TGTGCCAGCAGTTTGGGACTAGTGCCTTCCTACGAGCAGTACTTC. This encodes CASSLGLVPSYEQYF.

The rearrangement uses TRBV6-1 and TRBJ1-6; D possibly corresponds to TRBD1 (6 bases). The CDR3 consists of 15 residues. Germline V gene data show CDR1 as MNHNS and CDR2 as SASEGT. The germline V and J ends were trimmed by 3 bases and 6 bases, with 12 bases remaining between them. The CDR3 spells CASSDMGHLNSPLHF. The CDR3 DNA reads as TGTGCCAGCAGTGATATGGGACATCTTAATTCACCCCTCCACTTT.

V is TRBV18 and J is TRBJ1-4; 7 bases align to TRBD1. CDR3 length: 14 residues. Germline CDR1 is KGHSH and CDR2 is LQKENI. The ends lost 4 bases at V and 3 bases at J; junction bases unmatched: 2. CDR3 nucleotide sequence: TGTGCCAGCTCACGACAGGGCCCTAATGAAAAACTGTTTTTT. Its protein is CASSRQGPNEKLFF.

This clone was recorded a few times. DNA of the CDR3: TGTGCCAGCAGTTCCCCCAGACAGGGGGCGAGGGTAATCTACGAGCAGTACTTC. Its protein is CASSSPRQGARVIYEQYF. The chain joins TRBV28 to TRBJ2-7; TRBD1 matches at 10 bases. Germline V CDR1 and CDR2: MDHEN, SYDVKM. J was trimmed by 3 bases and V by 4 bases; bases with no gene match: 15. This CDR3 is built from 18 residues.

This clone was recorded a few times. This chain links TRBV12-5 with TRBJ1-1; D is perhaps TRBD1 (6 bases). V was clipped by 3 bases and J by 1 base, with 6 bases between them. This CDR3 region has 13 residues. Germline CDR1 LGHNT, CDR2 FRNRAP. Here the CDR3 DNA reads TGTGCTAGTGGTTTAGGGGGGAACACTGAAGCTTTCTTT. Translation gives CASGLGGNTEAFF.